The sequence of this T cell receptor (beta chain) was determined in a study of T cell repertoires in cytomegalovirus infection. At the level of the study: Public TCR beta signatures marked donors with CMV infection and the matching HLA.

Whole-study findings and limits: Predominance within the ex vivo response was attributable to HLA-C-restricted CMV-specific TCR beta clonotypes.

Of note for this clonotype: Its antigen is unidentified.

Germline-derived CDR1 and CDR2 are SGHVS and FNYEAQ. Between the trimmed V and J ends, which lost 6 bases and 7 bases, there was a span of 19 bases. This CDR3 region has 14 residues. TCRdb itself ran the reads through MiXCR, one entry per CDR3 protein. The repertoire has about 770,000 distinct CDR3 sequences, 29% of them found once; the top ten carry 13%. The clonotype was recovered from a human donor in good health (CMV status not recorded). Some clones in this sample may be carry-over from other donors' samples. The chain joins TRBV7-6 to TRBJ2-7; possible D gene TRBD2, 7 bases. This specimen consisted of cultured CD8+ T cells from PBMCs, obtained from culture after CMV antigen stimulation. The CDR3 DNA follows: TGTGCCAGCAGACTGGGGGGGGCTGAAGGGGAGCAGTACTTC. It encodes CASRLGGAEGEQYF.